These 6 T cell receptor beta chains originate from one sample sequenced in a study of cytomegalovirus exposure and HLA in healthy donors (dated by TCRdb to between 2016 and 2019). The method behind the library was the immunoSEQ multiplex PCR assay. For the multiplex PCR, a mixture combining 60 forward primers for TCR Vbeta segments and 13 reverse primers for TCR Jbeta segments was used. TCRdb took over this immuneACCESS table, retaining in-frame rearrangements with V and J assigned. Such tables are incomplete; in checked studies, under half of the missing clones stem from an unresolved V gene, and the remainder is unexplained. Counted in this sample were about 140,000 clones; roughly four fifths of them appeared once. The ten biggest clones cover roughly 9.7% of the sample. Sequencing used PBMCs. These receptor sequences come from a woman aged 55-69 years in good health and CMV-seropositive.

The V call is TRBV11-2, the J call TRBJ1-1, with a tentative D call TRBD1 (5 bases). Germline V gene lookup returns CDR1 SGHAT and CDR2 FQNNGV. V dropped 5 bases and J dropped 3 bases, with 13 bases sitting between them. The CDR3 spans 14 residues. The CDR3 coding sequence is TGTGCCAGCAGCCCAGCAGGGAGGGACACTGAAGCTTTCTTT. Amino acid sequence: CASSPAGRDTEAFF.

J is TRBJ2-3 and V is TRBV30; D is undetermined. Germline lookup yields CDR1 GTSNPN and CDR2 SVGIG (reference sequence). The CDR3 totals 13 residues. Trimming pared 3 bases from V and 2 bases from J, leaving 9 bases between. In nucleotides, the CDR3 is TGTGCCTGGAGCCGACTGAACACAGATACGCAGTATTTT. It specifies CAWSRLNTDTQYF.

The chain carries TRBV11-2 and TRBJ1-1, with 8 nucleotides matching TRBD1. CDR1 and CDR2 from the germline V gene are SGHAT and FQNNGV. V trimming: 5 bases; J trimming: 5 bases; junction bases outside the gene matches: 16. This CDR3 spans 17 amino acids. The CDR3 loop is CASSRTGTGARRTEAFF. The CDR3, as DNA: TGTGCCAGCAGCCGCACGGGGACAGGAGCCCGAAGGACTGAAGCTTTCTTT.

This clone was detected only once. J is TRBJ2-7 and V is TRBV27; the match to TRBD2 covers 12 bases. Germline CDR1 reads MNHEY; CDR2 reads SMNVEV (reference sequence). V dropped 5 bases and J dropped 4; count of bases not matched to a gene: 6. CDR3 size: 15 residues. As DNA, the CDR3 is TGTGCCAGCAGTCAAGGACTAGCGGGACTTTACGAGCAGTACTTC. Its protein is CASSQGLAGLYEQYF.

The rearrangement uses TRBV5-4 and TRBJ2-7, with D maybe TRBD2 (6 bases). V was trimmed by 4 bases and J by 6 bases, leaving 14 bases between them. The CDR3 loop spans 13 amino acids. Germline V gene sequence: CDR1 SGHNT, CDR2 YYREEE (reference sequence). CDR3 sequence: CASSRFVGGEQYF. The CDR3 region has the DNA TGTGCCAGCAGCCGTTTCGTGGGGGGCGAGCAGTACTTC.

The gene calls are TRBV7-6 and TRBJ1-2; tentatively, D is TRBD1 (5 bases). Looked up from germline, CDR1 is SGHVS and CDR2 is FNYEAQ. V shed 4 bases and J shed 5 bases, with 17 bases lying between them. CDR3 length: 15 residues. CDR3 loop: CASSSNPGLKYGYTF. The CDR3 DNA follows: TGTGCCAGCAGCTCGAACCCGGGACTGAAGTATGGCTACACCTTC.